Following are 19 T cell receptor beta chains from one sample sequenced in a study of blood T cells in healthy people across ages. A sample-barcoded 5' primer and a J-beta primer mix were used in a second PCR of roughly 7 to 12 cycles. A single record per CDR3 protein comes from TCRdb applying MiXCR to the 5' RACE reads. The table shows about 970,000 distinct CDR3 sequences, with 51% occurring only once. Sample: blood. Receptors were obtained from a woman in her sixties or seventies in good health.

This chain connects TRBV3-1 to TRBJ2-7, with 8 bases fitting TRBD2. The CDR3 spans 14 residues. V shed 5 bases and J 5 bases; nucleotides not matched to a gene: 8. The germline CDR1 and CDR2 sequences are LGHDT and YNNKEL (reference sequence). The CDR3 DNA is TGTGCCAGCAGCTTGCTGAGCGGGAGTAACGAGCAGTACTTC. Translated: CASSLLSGSNEQYF.

In nucleotides, the CDR3 is TGTGCCAGCAGCTTGACCCCTTCTTTCACAGATACGCAGTATTTT. This translates into CASSLTPSFTDTQYF. This chain links TRBV27 with TRBJ2-3, with D uncertain. V lost 6 bases and J 2 bases, leaving 15 bases between the germline ends. This CDR3 region has 15 residues. Germline V gives CDR1 MNHEY, CDR2 SMNVEV (reference sequence).

The chain has TRBV28 and TRBJ2-4; D ambiguous. Trimming removed 6 bases at V and 0 bases at J, with 9 bases between. The CDR3 runs to 14 residues. Germline V gene data show CDR1 as MDHEN and CDR2 as SYDVKM. CDR3 in amino acids: CASSRILAKNIQYF. CDR3 in DNA: TGTGCCAGCAGCCGAATCTTAGCCAAAAACATTCAGTACTTC.

The chain couples TRBV7-9 to TRBJ2-5; D is perhaps TRBD2 (6 bases). Per the germline V gene, CDR1 is SEHNR and CDR2 is FQNEAQ (reference sequence). The CDR3 length is 14 residues. The V and J ends lost 5 bases and 2 bases respectively, with 12 bases between them. CDR3 in amino acids: CASSPPGVQETQYF. The CDR3 DNA sequence: TGTGCCAGCAGCCCCCCGGGGGTACAAGAGACCCAGTACTTC.

The rearrangement uses TRBV28 and TRBJ2-1; D may be TRBD1 (5 bases). Trimming took 4 bases from V and 5 from J, leaving 15 bases between them. In germline, CDR1 is MDHEN, CDR2 SYDVKM. The length of the CDR3 is 15 residues. This chain's CDR3 is CASSSPGRAHNEQFF. In nucleotides, the CDR3 is TGTGCCAGCAGTTCCCCCGGCAGGGCCCACAATGAGCAGTTCTTC. The full variable domain, in which reference TRBV28 and TRBJ2-1 provide the parts outside the CDR3, is DVKVTQSSRYLVKRTGEKVFLECVQDMDHENMFWYRQDPGLGLRLIYFSYDVKMKEKGDIPEGYSVSREKKERFSLILESASTNQTSMYLCASSSPGRAHNEQFFGPGTRLTVL.

The chain combines TRBV2 with TRBJ2-3; D may match TRBD1 or TRBD2 (6 bases each). This CDR3 has 14 residues. Germline loops: CDR1 SNHLY, CDR2 FYNNEI. V was shortened by 8 bases and J by 3 bases, with 15 bases between the two germline ends. The CDR3 sequence is CASVDGGTTDTQYF. The CDR3 nucleotides are TGTGCCAGCGTCGACGGGGGCACAACAGATACGCAGTATTTT.

A few counts support this clonotype. The V gene is TRBV3-1, the J gene TRBJ2-7, with D uncertain. The CDR3 runs 14 residues. Germline V gene lookup returns CDR1 LGHDT and CDR2 YNNKEL (reference sequence). Between the trimmed V and J ends, which lost 0 bases and 2 bases, there was a span of 8 bases. The CDR3 DNA reads TGTGCCAGCAGCCAAGAAATTCAGACCTACGAGCAGTACTTC. Amino acids: CASSQEIQTYEQYF.

The rearrangement joins TRBV10-3 to TRBJ2-7; D is tentatively TRBD1 or TRBD2 (6 bases each). Trimming cost V 8 bases and J 6 bases, with 14 bases left between them. Per the germline V gene, CDR1 is ENHRY and CDR2 is SYGVKD. The CDR3 runs to 12 residues. CDR3 bases: TGTGCCATCCGGGGGCGGTTTAGCGAGCAGTACTTC. Protein: CAIRGRFSEQYF.

This clonotype was counted a few times. The chain has TRBV5-6 and TRBJ2-3, with D perhaps TRBD1 (6 bases). Trimming took off 1 base at V and 4 bases at J, with 10 bases between the two ends. The length of the CDR3 is 14 residues. Germline CDR1 and CDR2: SGHDT and YYEEEE. The CDR3 protein is CASSLYRVPDTQYF. The DNA of the CDR3 is TGTGCCAGCAGCTTGTACAGGGTCCCAGATACGCAGTATTTT.

The genes are TRBV2 and TRBJ2-7, with a possible D match to TRBD2 (5 bases). Near its end, the DNA agrees better with TRBJ2-5, so the J call may be wrong. The CDR3 contains 12 residues. Germline V gene sequence: CDR1 SNHLY, CDR2 FYNNEI. CDR3 DNA: TGTGCCAGCAGTATAGTGGACTGGACCCAGTACTTC. Translation gives CASSIVDWTQYF.

The chain has TRBV24-1 and TRBJ1-2; D ambiguous. CDR1 is KGHDR, CDR2 SFDVKD, per germline. The CDR3 has 14 residues. Deletions cut 4 bases from V and 7 bases from J, with 15 bases between. Written as DNA, the CDR3 is TGTGCCACCAGTGACCGATACATCGACTGTGGCTACACCTTC. Amino acids: CATSDRYIDCGYTF.

This clonotype showed up just a few times. V and J are TRBV6-1 and TRBJ2-7, with TRBD1 as a possible D gene (5 bases). V dropped 7 bases and J dropped 3 bases, with 13 bases sitting between them. The CDR3 runs 13 residues. CDR1 and CDR2 (germline): MNHNS, SASEGT. The CDR3 DNA is TGTGCCAGCAATCCCCTAGACAGCTACGAGCAGTACTTC. Translation: CASNPLDSYEQYF.

This chain joins TRBV12-3 or TRBV12-4 and TRBJ2-5; 7 bases fit TRBD1. The length of the CDR3 is 14 residues. J gave up 2 bases and V 4 bases, and 4 bases lay outside the gene matches. CDR3 sequence (DNA): TGTGCCAGCAGTTCCTTGGACAGGCAAGAGACCCAGTACTTC. Its protein is CASSSLDRQETQYF.

The chain joins TRBV20-1 to TRBJ2-7, with 8 nucleotides matching TRBD1. The germline V gene has CDR1 DFQATT and CDR2 SNEGSKA (reference sequence). V was pared by 5 bases and J by 2 bases, with 2 bases of the junction left unmatched. There are 12 residues in the CDR3. The CDR3: CSAWDRTYEQYF. In nucleotides, the CDR3 is TGCAGTGCTTGGGACAGGACCTACGAGCAGTACTTC.

The V gene is TRBV10-3, the J gene TRBJ1-2; unclear D gene. Germline CDR1 is ENHRY and CDR2 is SYGVKD. This CDR3 contains 13 residues. Between the trimmed V and J ends, which lost 4 bases and 0 bases, there was a span of 6 bases. The CDR3 loop is CAISVQTNYGYTF. CDR3 DNA: TGTGCCATCAGTGTGCAGACTAACTATGGCTACACCTTC.

The CDR3 coding sequence is TGTGCCAGCAGCCCAGAGGGGGGGCGGTACGAGCAGTACTTC. This sequence encodes CASSPEGGRYEQYF. V gene TRBV7-9 combines with J gene TRBJ2-7; possibly TRBD2 for D (7 bases). The CDR3 is 14 amino acids. Trimming left V 5 bases short and J 4 bases short, with 15 bases between. Germline V gene data show CDR1 as SEHNR and CDR2 as FQNEAQ (reference sequence). Using reference TRBV7-9 and TRBJ2-7 for the parts outside the CDR3, the full variable domain is DTGVSQNPRHKITKRGQNVTFRCDPISEHNRLYWYRQTLGQGPEFLTYFQNEAQLEKSRLLSDRFSAERPKGSFSTLEIQRTEQGDSAMYLCASSPEGGRYEQYFGPGTRLTVT.

This chain links TRBV14 with TRBJ2-1; 7 nucleotides match TRBD1. The CDR3 consists of 16 residues. V gave up 4 bases and J gave up 3 bases; unmatched junction bases: 9. Germline loops: CDR1 SGHDN, CDR2 FVKESK. CDR3 protein: CASSLMGQTIYNEQFF. The CDR3 nucleotides are TGTGCCAGCAGCCTAATGGGACAGACGATCTACAATGAGCAGTTCTTC.

V gene TRBV5-6 combines with J gene TRBJ2-3; TRBD1 is a possible D gene (6 bases). CDR3 length: 13 residues. Trimming pared 3 bases from V and 5 bases from J, leaving 10 bases between. CDR1 is SGHDT, CDR2 YYEEEE, per germline. CDR3 nucleotide sequence: TGTGCCAGCAGCTCCCAGGGGTTAGATACGCAGTATTTT. Its protein product is CASSSQGLDTQYF.

This clonotype occurred a few times. The CDR3 loop is CASSPQMAPYEQYF. The CDR3 coding sequence is TGTGCCAGCAGTCCACAGATGGCCCCCTACGAGCAGTACTTC. The rearrangement uses TRBV28 and TRBJ2-7; D is undetermined. The V and J ends lost 5 bases and 2 bases respectively, with 13 bases between them. Germline CDR1 reads MDHEN; CDR2 reads SYDVKM. The CDR3 totals 14 residues.